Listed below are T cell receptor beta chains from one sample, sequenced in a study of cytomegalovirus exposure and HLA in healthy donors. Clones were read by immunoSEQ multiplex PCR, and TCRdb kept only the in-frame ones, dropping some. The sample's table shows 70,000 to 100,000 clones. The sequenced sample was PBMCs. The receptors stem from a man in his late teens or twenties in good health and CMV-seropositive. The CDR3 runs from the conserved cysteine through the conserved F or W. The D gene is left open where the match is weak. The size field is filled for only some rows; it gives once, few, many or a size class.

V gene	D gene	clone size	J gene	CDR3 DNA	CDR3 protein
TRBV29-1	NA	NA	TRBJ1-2	TGCAGCGTTGAGGCAGGGGGCTACACCTTC	CSVEAGGYTF
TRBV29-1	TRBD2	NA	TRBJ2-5	TGCAGCGTTGAAGGGCGCCCGCCCAGCGGGAGCTTAGAGACCCAGTACTTC	CSVEGRPPSGSLETQYF
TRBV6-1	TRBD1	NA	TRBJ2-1	TGTGCCAGCTGGACAGGGGCCTCCTACAATGAGCAGTTCTTC	CASWTGASYNEQFF
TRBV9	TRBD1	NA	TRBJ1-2	TGTGCCAGCAGCGTAAGTCCAGGGGGTAGCTATGGCTACACCTTC	CASSVSPGGSYGYTF
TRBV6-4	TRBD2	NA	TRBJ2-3	TGTGCCAGCAGTTGGACTAGCGGGGGGGACACAGATACGCAGTATTTT	CASSWTSGGDTDTQYF
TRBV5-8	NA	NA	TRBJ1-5	TGTGCCAGCAGCGGGAGCAGGTTTAGCAATCAGCCCCAGCATTTT	CASSGSRFSNQPQHF
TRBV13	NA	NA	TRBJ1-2	TGTGCCAGCAGCTTAGGATCTCGCTATGGCTACACCTTC	CASSLGSRYGYTF
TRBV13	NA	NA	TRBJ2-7	TGTGCCAGCAGCGTCACGTCAGGGGTGTCCTACGAGCAGTACTTC	CASSVTSGVSYEQYF
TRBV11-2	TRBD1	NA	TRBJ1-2	TGTGCCAGCAGCTCAGGGGGTTTTGGCTACACCTTC	CASSSGGFGYTF
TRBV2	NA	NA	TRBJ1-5	TGTGCCAGCAGTGAAGAAGGGGCCAGGCCCGGACAGCCCCAGCATTTT	CASSEEGARPGQPQHF
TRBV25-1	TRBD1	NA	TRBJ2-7	TGTGCCAGCAGTGAAACAGGGGTCGCCGAGCAGTACTTC	CASSETGVAEQYF
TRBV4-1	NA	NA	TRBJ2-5	TGCGCCAGCAGCCAAGTCGGACAGAAGAGAGAGACCCAGTACTTC	CASSQVGQKRETQYF
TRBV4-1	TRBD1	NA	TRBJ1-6	TGCGCCAGCAGCCAAACACAGGGGGTGGATTATTCACCCCTCCACTTT	CASSQTQGVDYSPLHF
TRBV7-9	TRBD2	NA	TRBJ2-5	TGTGCCAGCAGCCAAGCCCGGGGGGGGGAAGAGACCCAGTACTTC	CASSQARGGEETQYF
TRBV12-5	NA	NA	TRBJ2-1	TGTGCTAGTCTCAGCGACGATCTAGATGAGCAGTTCTTC	CASLSDDLDEQFF
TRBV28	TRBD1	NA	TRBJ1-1	TGTGCCAGCAGTTTAGACAGGGGGCGAACTGAAGCTTTCTTT	CASSLDRGRTEAFF
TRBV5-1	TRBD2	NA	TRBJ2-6	TGCGCCACCATGGGAGGGAACTCTGGGGCCAACGTCCTGACTTTC	CATMGGNSGANVLTF
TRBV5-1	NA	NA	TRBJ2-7	TGCGCCAGCAGCCCGTGGGGGGACCACGAGCAGTACTTC	CASSPWGDHEQYF
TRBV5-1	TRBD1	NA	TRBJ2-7	TGCGCCAGCAGCTTGGGCGACGGACAGGTCTACGAGCAGTACTTC	CASSLGDGQVYEQYF
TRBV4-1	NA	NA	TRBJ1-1	TGCGCCAGCAGCCAAGAGGCGGTGAACACTGAAGCTTTCTTT	CASSQEAVNTEAFF
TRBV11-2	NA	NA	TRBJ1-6	TGTGCCAGCAGCTCACGACTGAATAATTCACCCCTCCACTTT	CASSSRLNNSPLHF
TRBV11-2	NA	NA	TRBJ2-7	TGTGCCAGCAGCTTAATCGACGAGCAGTACTTC	CASSLIDEQYF
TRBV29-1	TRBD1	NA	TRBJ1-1	TGCAGCGTTGTGTCGGACAGGGTGATGAACACTGAAGCTTTCTTT	CSVVSDRVMNTEAFF
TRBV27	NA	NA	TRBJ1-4	TGTGCCAGCAGTTTAATACAGGGAAGTGAAAAACTGTTTTTT	CASSLIQGSEKLFF
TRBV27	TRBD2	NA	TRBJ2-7	TGTGCCAGCAGTTTAGTCCTAGCGGAAATAGACGAGCAGTACTTC	CASSLVLAEIDEQYF
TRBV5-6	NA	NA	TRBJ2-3	TGTGCCAGCAGCTGGACTAGCACAGATACGCAGTATTTT	CASSWTSTDTQYF
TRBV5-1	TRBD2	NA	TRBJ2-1	TGCGCCAGCAGCTCCGGGGGGAGCTCCTACAATGAGCAGTTCTTC	CASSSGGSSYNEQFF
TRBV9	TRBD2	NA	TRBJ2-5	TGTGCCAGCAGCGTACCCGGGACTAAAGAGACCCAGTACTTC	CASSVPGTKETQYF
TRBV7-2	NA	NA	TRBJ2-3	TGTGCCAGCAGCTTACGTACAGATACGCAGTATTTT	CASSLRTDTQYF
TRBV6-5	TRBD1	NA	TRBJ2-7	TGTGCCAGCAGTTACTCGAGTTCTACAGGGGCCTACGAGCAGTACTTC	CASSYSSSTGAYEQYF
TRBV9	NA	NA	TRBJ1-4	TGTGCCAGCAGCGTGGGGGGGACGGGGGGCAGACAAAAACTGTTTTTT	CASSVGGTGGRQKLFF
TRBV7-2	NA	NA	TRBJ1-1	TGTGCCAGCAGCTTAACCGGGAACACTGAAGCTTTCTTT	CASSLTGNTEAFF
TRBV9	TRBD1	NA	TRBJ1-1	TGTGCCAGCAGCTCCAGGACAGGGGGAACTGAAGCTTTCTTT	CASSSRTGGTEAFF
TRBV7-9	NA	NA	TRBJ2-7	TGTGCCAGCAGCCGAAGCGGCTCCTACGAGCAGTACTTC	CASSRSGSYEQYF
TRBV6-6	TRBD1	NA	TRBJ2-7	TGTGCCAGCATTTCCGGGACAGGGGCCTACGAGCAGTACTTC	CASISGTGAYEQYF
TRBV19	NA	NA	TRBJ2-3	TGTGCCAGTACAAGCTTCGGGAAGAGCGGGCAGCCCACAGATACGCAGTATTTT	CASTSFGKSGQPTDTQYF
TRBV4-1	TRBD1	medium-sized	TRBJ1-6	TGCGCCAGCAGAAGTCCGGACAGGGAAAACTATAATTCACCCCTCCACTTT	CASRSPDRENYNSPLHF
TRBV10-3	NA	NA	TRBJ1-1	TGTGCCATCAGTCCCCTGGCGACTTTGAACACTGAAGCTTTCTTT	CAISPLATLNTEAFF
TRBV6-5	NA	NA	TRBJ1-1	TGTGCCAGCAGCGACGGGTCCCCTGGGAACACTGAAGCTTTCTTT	CASSDGSPGNTEAFF
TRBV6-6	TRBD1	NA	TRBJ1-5	TGTGCCAGCAGTTCGGACAGGGGTAGCAATCAGCCCCAGCATTTT	CASSSDRGSNQPQHF